What follows are 6 T cell receptor beta chains derived from one specimen sequenced in a study of blood T cell repertoires in COVID-19. Here immunoSEQ multiplex PCR was the method, and the copy in TCRdb shows in-frame clones only, minus some. The table shows under 100,000 clones, with over 80% occurring only once. Material: peripheral blood. These receptors originate from a human donor in a cohort sampled during active COVID-19.

J is TRBJ2-1 and V is TRBV19, with 12 bases identical to TRBD2. Germline CDR1 reads LNHDA; CDR2 reads SQIVND (reference sequence). This CDR3 is built from 14 residues. V dropped 8 bases and J dropped 7; count of bases not matched to a gene: 6. Written as DNA, the CDR3 is TGTGCCAGTGGTGCTAGCGGGAGGGCTAATGAGCAGTTCTTC. It specifies CASGASGRANEQFF. The complete variable domain, with remaining parts taken from reference TRBV19 and TRBJ2-1, reads DGGITQSPKYLFRKEGQNVTLSCEQNLNHDAMYWYRQDPGQGLRLIYYSQIVNDFQKGDIAEGYSVSREKKESFPLTVTSAQKNPTAFYLCASGASGRANEQFFGPGTRLTVL.

A few counts support this clone. The V gene is TRBV5-8, the J gene TRBJ2-5; D not certain. The CDR3 covers 14 residues. The V gene lost 0 bases and the J gene lost 0 bases, with 6 bases spanning the gap. Germline V lookup: CDR1 SGHTS, CDR2 YDEGEE. The CDR3 nucleotides read TGTGCCAGCAGCTTGGCTGCGTACCAAGAGACCCAGTACTTC. This encodes CASSLAAYQETQYF.

The CDR3 loop is CASGAGQGAYTGELFF. In nucleotides, the CDR3 is TGTGCTAGTGGCGCTGGACAGGGGGCTTACACCGGGGAGCTGTTTTTT. The rearrangement links TRBV12-5 to TRBJ2-2, with TRBD1 matching 11 bases. The CDR3 contains 16 residues. From germline, CDR1 is LGHNT and CDR2 FRNRAP. V gave up 6 bases and J gave up 3 bases; unmatched junction bases: 6.

This chain connects TRBV29-1 to TRBJ1-4; TRBD1 agrees at 7 bases. Germline CDR1 reads SQVTM; CDR2 reads ANQGSEA. The V and J ends lost 4 bases and 4 bases, in that order; junction bases with no gene match: 3. CDR3 length equals 13 residues. CDR3 in amino acids: CSVGTGHNEKLFF. CDR3 DNA sequence: TGCAGCGTTGGGACAGGTCATAATGAAAAACTGTTTTTT.

The chain joins TRBV19 to TRBJ2-1, with D hard to call. Germline CDR1 is LNHDA and CDR2 is SQIVND (reference sequence). CDR3 length: 10 amino acids. The V end lost 8 bases, the J end lost 5 bases, and 4 bases lay between the germline ends. CDR3 DNA: TGTGCCAGTCCTAACAATGAGCAGTTCTTC. This translates into CASPNNEQFF.

The chain joins TRBV19 to TRBJ2-7, with 7 positions matching TRBD2. CDR1 LNHDA and CDR2 SQIVND come from the germline V gene (reference sequence). The V gene end was trimmed by 5 bases and the J gene end by 12 bases; junction bases not matched to a gene: 13. The CDR3 has 13 residues. CDR3: CASSDGTTVDRYF. CDR3 DNA: TGTGCCAGTAGTGACGGGACTACCGTCGACAGGTACTTC.